This T cell receptor beta chain emerged from a study of CD8 T cells in ankylosing spondylitis. General observations from the study: Several of the motif variants were reported before in synovial fluid and blood from reactive arthritis. A TCR beta motif of 7 to 9 highly homologous variants seemed to mark ankylosing spondylitis blood. Relatively rare in peripheral blood, disease-linked clones were also CD8+.

The CDR3 covers 13 residues. V lost 7 bases to trimming and J lost 4 bases; unmatched junction nucleotides: 6. As regards this clonotype: The antigen is undetermined.

TCRdb itself ran the 5' RACE reads through MiXCR, one entry per CDR3 protein. The sample consists of around 250,000 distinct CDR3 sequences, roughly 32% of them appearing once. The clonotype was recovered from a male donor with ankylosing spondylitis or in good health (not recorded which). The chain uses TRBV12-3 or TRBV12-4 and TRBJ1-2; 7 bases line up with TRBD1. The sequencing sample was made of blood, either unsorted or a sorted T cell fraction (not recorded which). DNA of the CDR3: TGTGCCAGCACCACGGACAGGATCTATGGCTACACCTTC. It encodes CASTTDRIYGYTF.